These 3 T cell receptor beta chains originate from one sample sequenced in a study of T-cell memory formation after mild COVID-19. TCRdb reanalysed the 5' RACE reads using MiXCR and keeps one entry per CDR3 protein. The table has around 300,000 distinct CDR3 sequences, 10% to 15% seen once. The sample taken for sequencing was PBMCs or a T cell subset sorted from them (not recorded which). These receptors all come from a man between 18 and 29 years old who had mild COVID-19 (a few samples of this study predate the infection). Cell type and time point are not known.

This clonotype was observed a handful of times. This chain connects TRBV2 to TRBJ2-5; D tentatively reads TRBD1 or TRBD2 (6 bases each). Germline V gene sequence: CDR1 SNHLY, CDR2 FYNNEI. This CDR3 is built from 17 residues. V lost 6 bases and J lost 4, with 24 bases in between. CDR3 nucleotides: TGTGCCAGCAGCGGGGTGAGGGGGGAAGTGGCCAGAGAGACCCAGTACTTC. This sequence encodes CASSGVRGEVARETQYF.

J is TRBJ1-2 and V is TRBV5-4, with a weak D call TRBD1 (5 bases). Trimming stripped 4 bases from V and 3 bases from J, with 13 bases between. This CDR3 region has 14 residues. CDR1 is SGHNT and CDR2 is YYREEE in the germline V gene (reference sequence). Here the CDR3 DNA reads TGTGCCAGCAGCCGAGACGGGGGGGACTATGGCTACACCTTC. Protein sequence: CASSRDGGDYGYTF.

This clonotype has just a few counts. The chain has TRBV5-1 and TRBJ2-5, with 7 bases identical to TRBD1. The CDR3 is made up of 14 amino acids. Germline V gene lookup returns CDR1 SGHRS and CDR2 YFSETQ. V shed 2 bases and J 1 base; nucleotides not matched to a gene: 2. The CDR3 nucleotides are TGCGCCAGCAGCTTAAGGGACAGCCAAGAGACCCAGTACTTC. Amino acid sequence: CASSLRDSQETQYF.